One sample yielded the 7 T cell receptor beta chains listed below, sequenced in a study of human T cells and chemical hapten exposure. The time point is: patch test 3, about 24 weeks after DPC sensitization. Described treatment: therapeutic diphenylcyclopropenone sensitization with weekly scalp DPC. TCRdb reprocessed the RACE reads with MiXCR, giving one entry per CDR3 protein. The sample carries 82,000 or so distinct CDR3 sequences, around 13% recorded once. The material sequenced was whole blood, taken in connection with sensitization to the hapten diphenylcyclopropenone (DPC). The receptors originated from a woman between 45 and 65 years old with alopecia areata. Some clones in this sample may be carry-over from other donors' samples.

The chain employs TRBV7-8 and TRBJ2-3, with 7 bases fitting TRBD2. V shed 3 bases, J shed 5 bases, and the junction held 14 bases outside the gene matches. The germline CDR1 and CDR2 sequences are SGHVS and FQNEAQ. CDR3 length: 17 residues. CDR3 bases: TGTGCCAGCAGCTTCTCTCCGGGGTGGGAGGGGATAGATACGCAGTATTTT. Amino acids: CASSFSPGWEGIDTQYF. Complete variable domain (other parts from reference TRBV7-8 and TRBJ2-3): GAGVSQSPRYKVAKRGQDVALRCDPISGHVSLFWYQQALGQGPEFLTYFQNEAQLDKSGLPSDRFFAERPEGSVSTLKIQRTQQEDSAVYLCASSFSPGWEGIDTQYFGPGTRLTVL.

A few counts support this clonotype. The gene calls are TRBV20-1 and TRBJ2-1; no definite D call. Germline CDR1 and CDR2: DFQATT and SNEGSKA (reference sequence). The V gene lost 2 bases and the J gene lost 1 base, with 18 bases spanning the gap. The CDR3 totals 17 residues. This CDR3 reads CSARRPAGSRSYNEQFF. The DNA for the CDR3 is TGCAGTGCTAGACGTCCTGCAGGTTCACGTTCCTACAATGAGCAGTTCTTC.

The table lists this clonotype with many counts. This chain links TRBV3-1 with TRBJ2-3, with TRBD2 matching over 9 bases. Germline values: CDR1 LGHDT, CDR2 YNNKEL (reference sequence). V dropped 4 bases and J dropped 3; count of bases not matched to a gene: 2. The CDR3 sequence is 14 residues long. The CDR3 DNA is TGTGCCAGCAGCCTAGCGGGAGTGACAGATACGCAGTATTTT. This codes for CASSLAGVTDTQYF.

This clonotype has ten or more counts. The limits of the CDR3 on the DNA are not certain, so only TCRdb's listed CDR3 is given. The chain's CDR3 is CASSNVSVAGGASGYTF. V is TRBV21-1 and J is TRBJ1-2; TRBD1 was called by the table and not checked on the DNA. TRBV21-1 is classified as a pseudogene. The CDR3 is 17 residues long, counting both termini.

This clonotype was seen repeatedly, ten times or more. The J gene is TRBJ2-2, the V gene TRBV2; no reliable D call. Germline CDR1 and CDR2: SNHLY and FYNNEI. The CDR3 contains 14 residues. V was trimmed by 7 bases and J by 0 bases, leaving 9 bases between them. This CDR3 is CASISSSNTGELFF. As DNA, the CDR3 is TGTGCCAGCATTTCTAGTTCGAACACCGGGGAGCTGTTTTTT.

The V gene is TRBV7-9, the J gene TRBJ2-1, with D possibly matching TRBD2 (6 bases). CDR1 is SEHNR, CDR2 FQNEAQ, per germline (reference sequence). CDR3 length: 14 residues. The germline V and J ends were trimmed by 6 bases and 6 bases, with 15 bases remaining between them. The CDR3 loop reads CASRYGGPGNEQFF. CDR3 nucleotides: TGTGCCAGCAGATACGGAGGGCCGGGCAATGAGCAGTTCTTC. Looking up the rest from reference TRBV7-9 and TRBJ2-1 gives the full variable domain: DTGVSQNPRHKITKRGQNVTFRCDPISEHNRLYWYRQTLGQGPEFLTYFQNEAQLEKSRLLSDRFSAERPKGSFSTLEIQRTEQGDSAMYLCASRYGGPGNEQFFGPGTRLTVL.

This clonotype was counted ten times or more. This chain links TRBV10-2 with TRBJ2-1; D may be TRBD1 (6 bases). The V end lost 7 bases, the J end lost 5 bases, and 6 bases lay between the germline ends. The length of the CDR3 is 11 residues. Germline CDR1 WSHSY, CDR2 SAAADI. CDR3 nucleotides: TGCGCCAGCACAGGGGACAATGAGCAGTTCTTC. Translated, it gives CASTGDNEQFF.